This T cell receptor (beta chain) is from a study of OX40 agonist ivuxolimab in advanced cancers. Study-wide context: Patients received ivuxolimab, an agonistic anti-OX40 (CD134) antibody. Ivuxolimab was administered intravenously to patients at 0.01 to 10 mg/kg every 2 weeks.

The repertoire was sequenced with immunoSEQ multiplex PCR; TCRdb's copy has only in-frame clones and lacks some. The top ten hold under 0.85% of the sample, which has some 83,000 clones, about 89% seen once. The germline V gene encodes CDR1 KGHSH and CDR2 LQKENI. The V gene lost 3 bases and the J gene lost 6 bases, with 12 bases spanning the gap. The CDR3 consists of 13 residues. V and J are TRBV18 and TRBJ2-7, with no clear D. The source of this sequence is an adult with an advanced solid tumor such as melanoma, head and neck, liver or kidney cancer. The source was CD4+ or CD8+ T cells sorted from blood, collected in a trial of the OX40 agonist ivuxolimab. The CDR3 DNA follows: TGTGCCAGCTCACCCGCCAGCCCCGGCGAGCAGTACTTC. Residues: CASSPASPGEQYF.